Listed below are T cell receptor beta chains from one sample, sequenced in a study of cytomegalovirus exposure and HLA in healthy donors. The repertoire was sequenced with immunoSEQ multiplex PCR; TCRdb's copy has only in-frame clones and lacks some. The sample includes 75,000 to 100,000 clones, 50% to 80% of them seen just once. Input material: PBMCs. The receptors come from a man in his sixties in good health and CMV-seronegative. Both conserved end residues are part of each CDR3. D genes are given only for firm matches. Size tells how often a clone was seen (once, few, many) or the class of an expanded clone, and some rows leave it out.

J gene: TRBJ1-2
D gene: .
V gene: TRBV28
clone size: .
CDR3 DNA: TGTGCCAGCAGTTTTCTGGGCAGGTCTAACTATGGCTACACCTTC
CDR3 protein: CASSFLGRSNYGYTF

J gene: TRBJ2-3
D gene: .
V gene: TRBV25-1
clone size: .
CDR3 DNA: TGTGCCAGCAGTGAATTCGGGGGGCAGGCGCAGTATTTT
CDR3 protein: CASSEFGGQAQYF

J gene: TRBJ2-3
D gene: .
V gene: TRBV9
clone size: .
CDR3 DNA: TGTGCCAGCAGCACTTTTCTGACTCGTTCGGTGGCAGATACGCAGTATTTT
CDR3 protein: CASSTFLTRSVADTQYF

J gene: TRBJ2-7
D gene: TRBD2
V gene: TRBV5-4
clone size: .
CDR3 DNA: TGTGCCAGCAGCTTGGCGGGGGGGCCATTTGAGCAGTACTTC
CDR3 protein: CASSLAGGPFEQYF

J gene: TRBJ1-4
D gene: TRBD1
V gene: TRBV28
clone size: few
CDR3 DNA: TGTGCCAGCAGTTACTCCCCAGGGGGTAGCGAAAAACTGTTTTTT
CDR3 protein: CASSYSPGGSEKLFF

J gene: TRBJ2-7
D gene: .
V gene: TRBV29-1
clone size: .
CDR3 DNA: TGCAGCGGGAAGACAGCCTACGAGCAGTACTTC
CDR3 protein: CSGKTAYEQYF

J gene: TRBJ2-3
D gene: .
V gene: TRBV5-4
clone size: .
CDR3 DNA: TGTGCCAGCAGCTTGGGACAGCTCAGCTTCACAGATACGCAGTATTTT
CDR3 protein: CASSLGQLSFTDTQYF

J gene: TRBJ2-1
D gene: .
V gene: TRBV11-1
clone size: few
CDR3 DNA: TGTGCCAGCAGCCTTGGGCCGGAGCAGTTCTTC
CDR3 protein: CASSLGPEQFF

J gene: TRBJ1-2
D gene: .
V gene: TRBV7-9
clone size: .
CDR3 DNA: TGTGCCAGCAGCCCGGTGGAGTCCGCTGGAGGCTACACCTTC
CDR3 protein: CASSPVESAGGYTF

J gene: TRBJ1-2
D gene: .
V gene: TRBV28
clone size: .
CDR3 DNA: TGTGCCAGCAGTCGATGGGCTTATACAGGTGGCTACACCTTC
CDR3 protein: CASSRWAYTGGYTF

J gene: TRBJ2-2
D gene: TRBD1
V gene: TRBV19
clone size: few
CDR3 DNA: TGTGCCAGTAGTACCGGGACAGTAAACACCGGGGAGCTGTTTTTT
CDR3 protein: CASSTGTVNTGELFF

J gene: TRBJ2-1
D gene: .
V gene: TRBV5-1
clone size: .
CDR3 DNA: TGCGCCAGCACAATAAGCAACAATGAGCAGTTCTTC
CDR3 protein: CASTISNNEQFF

J gene: TRBJ2-5
D gene: .
V gene: TRBV6-1
clone size: .
CDR3 DNA: TGTGCCGCCGGGGGGCTCCAGTACTTC
CDR3 protein: CAAGGLQYF

J gene: TRBJ1-2
D gene: .
V gene: TRBV28
clone size: .
CDR3 DNA: TGTGCCAGCGAAGACGGGAACTATGGCTACACCTTC
CDR3 protein: CASEDGNYGYTF

J gene: TRBJ2-4
D gene: .
V gene: TRBV28
clone size: few
CDR3 DNA: TGTGCCAGCAGGACGGGACATGCCAAAAACATTCAGTACTTC
CDR3 protein: CASRTGHAKNIQYF

J gene: TRBJ1-1
D gene: TRBD1
V gene: TRBV5-1
clone size: .
CDR3 DNA: TGCGCCAGCAGGGGGACAGGGGGATTCACTGAAGCTTTCTTT
CDR3 protein: CASRGTGGFTEAFF

J gene: TRBJ2-7
D gene: .
V gene: TRBV6-1
clone size: .
CDR3 DNA: TGTGCCAGCAGTCCTAAGACAACAACCTACGAGCAGTACTTC
CDR3 protein: CASSPKTTTYEQYF

J gene: TRBJ1-2
D gene: .
V gene: TRBV5-1
clone size: few
CDR3 DNA: TGCGCCAGCAGCTCGCAGGGGCTCCCCGTTGATTATGGCTACACCTTC
CDR3 protein: CASSSQGLPVDYGYTF

J gene: TRBJ2-5
D gene: TRBD2
V gene: TRBV30
clone size: .
CDR3 DNA: TGTGCCTGGAGCTCTAGCGGGAGTTTTGTGCGAGAGACCCAGTACTTC
CDR3 protein: CAWSSSGSFVRETQYF

J gene: TRBJ2-1
D gene: .
V gene: TRBV7-9
clone size: few
CDR3 DNA: TGTGCCAGCAGCCGTACGACAGGCTCCTACAATGAGCAGTTCTTC
CDR3 protein: CASSRTTGSYNEQFF

J gene: TRBJ1-1
D gene: .
V gene: TRBV19
clone size: few
CDR3 DNA: TGTGCCAGTAGTATTCAGAGGTCGGGCACTGAAGCTTTCTTT
CDR3 protein: CASSIQRSGTEAFF

J gene: TRBJ2-1
D gene: .
V gene: TRBV5-4
clone size: once
CDR3 DNA: TGTGCCAGCAGCTTGGGCCAGGGCAATGAGCAGTTCTTC
CDR3 protein: CASSLGQGNEQFF

J gene: TRBJ2-7
D gene: TRBD2
V gene: TRBV5-4
clone size: .
CDR3 DNA: TGTGCCAGCAGCCCATGGACTAGCGGGAGGGCCTACGAGCAGTACTTC
CDR3 protein: CASSPWTSGRAYEQYF

J gene: TRBJ2-3
D gene: .
V gene: TRBV6-4
clone size: few
CDR3 DNA: TGTGCCAGCAGTGACTCGTTAAGCACAGATACGCAGTATTTT
CDR3 protein: CASSDSLSTDTQYF

J gene: TRBJ2-7
D gene: TRBD2
V gene: TRBV6-5
clone size: few
CDR3 DNA: TGTGCCAGCCTTCCGGGACTAGCGGTGCCAGGGGAGCAGTACTTC
CDR3 protein: CASLPGLAVPGEQYF

J gene: TRBJ2-1
D gene: TRBD2
V gene: TRBV7-2
clone size: .
CDR3 DNA: TGTGCCAGCAGCTCACTAGCGGGAGTAGGGAATGAGCAGTTCTTC
CDR3 protein: CASSSLAGVGNEQFF

J gene: TRBJ2-3
D gene: .
V gene: TRBV30
clone size: .
CDR3 DNA: TGTGCCTGGACGCCCGGGACTAGCACAGATACGCAGTATTTT
CDR3 protein: CAWTPGTSTDTQYF